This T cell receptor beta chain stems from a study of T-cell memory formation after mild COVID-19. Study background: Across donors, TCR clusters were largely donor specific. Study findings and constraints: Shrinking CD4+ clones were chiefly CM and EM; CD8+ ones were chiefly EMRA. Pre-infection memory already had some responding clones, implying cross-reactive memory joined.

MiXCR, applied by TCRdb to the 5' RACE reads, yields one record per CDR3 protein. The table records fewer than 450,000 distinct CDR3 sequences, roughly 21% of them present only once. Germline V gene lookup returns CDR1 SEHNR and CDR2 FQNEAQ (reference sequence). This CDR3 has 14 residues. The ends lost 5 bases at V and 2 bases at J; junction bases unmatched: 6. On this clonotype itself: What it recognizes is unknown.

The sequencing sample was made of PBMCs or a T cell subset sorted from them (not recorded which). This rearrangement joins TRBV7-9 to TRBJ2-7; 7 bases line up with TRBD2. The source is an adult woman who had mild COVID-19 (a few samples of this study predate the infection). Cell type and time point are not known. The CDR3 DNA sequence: TGTGCCAGCAGCGCCCCTAGCGGCCCCTACGAGCAGTACTTC. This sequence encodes CASSAPSGPYEQYF.